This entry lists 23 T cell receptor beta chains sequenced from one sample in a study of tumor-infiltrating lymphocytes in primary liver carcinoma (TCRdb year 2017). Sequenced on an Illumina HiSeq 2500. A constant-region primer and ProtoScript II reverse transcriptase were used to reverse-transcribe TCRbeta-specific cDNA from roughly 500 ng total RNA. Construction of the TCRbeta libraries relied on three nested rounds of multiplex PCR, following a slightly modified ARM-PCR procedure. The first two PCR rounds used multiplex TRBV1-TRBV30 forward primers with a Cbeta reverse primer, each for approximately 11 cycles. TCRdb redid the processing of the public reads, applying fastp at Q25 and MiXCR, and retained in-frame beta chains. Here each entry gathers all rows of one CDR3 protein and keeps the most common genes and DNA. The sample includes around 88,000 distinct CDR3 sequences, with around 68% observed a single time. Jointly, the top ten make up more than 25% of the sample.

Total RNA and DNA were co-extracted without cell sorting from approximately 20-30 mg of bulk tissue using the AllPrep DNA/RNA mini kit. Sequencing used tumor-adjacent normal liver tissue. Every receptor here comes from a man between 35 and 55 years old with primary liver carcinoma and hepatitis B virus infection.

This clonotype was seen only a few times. For the CDR3, the DNA is TGTGCCCACCAGACAGGGGGAGCGGCTAATGAAAAACTGTTTTTT. This encodes CAHQTGGAANEKLFF. The chain combines TRBV30 with TRBJ1-4; 9 bases agree with TRBD1. The CDR3 runs 15 residues. Germline trimming cut 8 bases from V and 3 bases from J; bases unmatched to any gene: 10. Looked up from germline, CDR1 is GTSNPN and CDR2 is SVGIG (reference sequence).

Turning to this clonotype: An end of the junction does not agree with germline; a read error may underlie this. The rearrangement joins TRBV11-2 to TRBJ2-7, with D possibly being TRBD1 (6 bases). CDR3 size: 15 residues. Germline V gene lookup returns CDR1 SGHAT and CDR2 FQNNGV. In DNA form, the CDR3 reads TGTGCCAGGAGCTTAGGGTACAGGGCGGCCTACGAGCAGTACTTC. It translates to CARSLGYRAAYEQYF.

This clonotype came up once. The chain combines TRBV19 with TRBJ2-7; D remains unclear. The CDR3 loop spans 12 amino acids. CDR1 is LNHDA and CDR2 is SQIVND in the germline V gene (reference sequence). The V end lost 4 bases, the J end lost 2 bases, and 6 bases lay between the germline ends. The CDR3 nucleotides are TGTGCCAGTAGTACGGGCCCCTACGAGCAGTACTTC. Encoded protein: CASSTGPYEQYF. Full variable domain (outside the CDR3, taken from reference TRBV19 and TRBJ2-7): DGGITQSPKYLFRKEGQNVTLSCEQNLNHDAMYWYRQDPGQGLRLIYYSQIVNDFQKGDIAEGYSVSREKKESFPLTVTSAQKNPTAFYLCASSTGPYEQYFGPGTRLTVT.

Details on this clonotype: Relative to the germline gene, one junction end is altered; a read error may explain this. This CDR3 reads CVSGEVGGRPDEQFF. The CDR3 region has the DNA TGTGTCAGCGGGGAGGTGGGCGGGAGACCCGATGAGCAGTTCTTC. The rearrangement links TRBV7-9 to TRBJ2-1; 7 bases fit TRBD2. CDR1 and CDR2 (germline): SEHNR, FQNEAQ (reference sequence). The CDR3 is 15 amino acids.

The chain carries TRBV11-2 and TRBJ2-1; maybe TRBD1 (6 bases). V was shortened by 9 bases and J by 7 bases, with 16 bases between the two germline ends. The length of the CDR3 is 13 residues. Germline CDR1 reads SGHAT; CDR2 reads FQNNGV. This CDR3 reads CASSPERGNEQFF. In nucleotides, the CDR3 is TGTGCCAGTAGCCCAGAAAGGGGGAATGAGCAGTTCTTC.

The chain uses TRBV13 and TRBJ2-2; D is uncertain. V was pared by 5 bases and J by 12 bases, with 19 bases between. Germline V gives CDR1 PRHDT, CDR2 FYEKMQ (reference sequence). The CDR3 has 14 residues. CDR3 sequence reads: CASSRRLHRRQLFF. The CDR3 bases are TGTGCCAGCAGCAGGAGACTGCATAGAAGGCAGCTGTTTTTT.

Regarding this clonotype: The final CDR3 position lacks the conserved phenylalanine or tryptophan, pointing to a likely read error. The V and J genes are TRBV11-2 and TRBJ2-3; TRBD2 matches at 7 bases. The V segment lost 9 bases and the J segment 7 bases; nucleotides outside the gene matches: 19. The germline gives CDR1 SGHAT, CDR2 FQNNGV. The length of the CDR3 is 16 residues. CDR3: CASEDGGRRLAYTQYY. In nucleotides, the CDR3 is TGTGCCAGTGAGGACGGGGGGAGAAGACTCGCATATACGCAGTATTAT.

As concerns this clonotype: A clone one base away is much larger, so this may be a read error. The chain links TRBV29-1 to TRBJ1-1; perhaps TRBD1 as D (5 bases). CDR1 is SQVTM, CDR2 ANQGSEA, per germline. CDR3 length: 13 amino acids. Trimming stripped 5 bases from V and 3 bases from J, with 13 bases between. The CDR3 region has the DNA TGCAGCGTTTTAGGGGTCAGGGACACTGAAGCTTTCTTT. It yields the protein CSVLGVRDTEAFF.

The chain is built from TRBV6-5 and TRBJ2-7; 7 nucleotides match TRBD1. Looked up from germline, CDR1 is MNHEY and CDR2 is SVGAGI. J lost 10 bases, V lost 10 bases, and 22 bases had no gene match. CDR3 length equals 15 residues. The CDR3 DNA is TGTGCCACCACAAGGGAACTCAGGGGGACCTGCGAACAGTACTTC. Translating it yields CATTRELRGTCEQYF.

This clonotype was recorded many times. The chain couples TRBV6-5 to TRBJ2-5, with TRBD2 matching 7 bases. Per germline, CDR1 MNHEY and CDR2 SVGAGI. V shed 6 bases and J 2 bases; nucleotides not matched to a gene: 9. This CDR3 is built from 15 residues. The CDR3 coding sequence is TGTGCCAGCAGCTCCGGGTTGGGGGGGCAAGAGACCCAGTACTTC. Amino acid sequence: CASSSGLGGQETQYF.

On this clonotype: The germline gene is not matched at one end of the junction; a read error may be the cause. CDR3 nucleotides: TGCGTCAGCAGCTTGACAGGGCAGCCCCAGCATTTT. Translating it yields CVSSLTGQPQHF. The rearrangement links TRBV5-1 to TRBJ1-5; 7 bases are a match to TRBD1. The CDR3 is made up of 12 amino acids. Germline V gene lookup returns CDR1 SGHRS and CDR2 YFSETQ.

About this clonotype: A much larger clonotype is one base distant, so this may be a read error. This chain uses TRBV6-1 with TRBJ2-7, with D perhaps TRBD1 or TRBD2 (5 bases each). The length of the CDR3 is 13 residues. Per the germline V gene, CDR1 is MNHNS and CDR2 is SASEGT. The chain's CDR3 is CASNEGISYEHYF. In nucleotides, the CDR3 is TGTGCCAGCAATGAGGGGATCTCCTACGAGCACTACTTC.

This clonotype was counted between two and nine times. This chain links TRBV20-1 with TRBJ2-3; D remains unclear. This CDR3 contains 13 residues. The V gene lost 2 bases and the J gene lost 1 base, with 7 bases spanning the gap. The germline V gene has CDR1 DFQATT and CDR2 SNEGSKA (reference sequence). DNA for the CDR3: TGCAGTGCTAGAAACACGGGCACAGATACGCAGTATTTT. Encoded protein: CSARNTGTDTQYF.

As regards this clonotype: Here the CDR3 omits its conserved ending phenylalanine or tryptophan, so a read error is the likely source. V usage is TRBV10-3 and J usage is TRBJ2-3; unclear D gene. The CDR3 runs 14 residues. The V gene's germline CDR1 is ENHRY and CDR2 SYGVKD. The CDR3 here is CTITDRAGTDTQYV. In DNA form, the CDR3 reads TGTACCATCACTGACCGGGCGGGCACAGATACGCAGTATGTT.

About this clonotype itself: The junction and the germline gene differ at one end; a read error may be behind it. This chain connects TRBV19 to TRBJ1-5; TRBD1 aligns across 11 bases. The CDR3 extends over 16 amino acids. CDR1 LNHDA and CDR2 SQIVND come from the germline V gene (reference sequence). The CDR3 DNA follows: TGTGCCATTAGTCCACGGACAGGGGGCTACAATCAGCCCCAGCATTTT. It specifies CAISPRTGGYNQPQHF.

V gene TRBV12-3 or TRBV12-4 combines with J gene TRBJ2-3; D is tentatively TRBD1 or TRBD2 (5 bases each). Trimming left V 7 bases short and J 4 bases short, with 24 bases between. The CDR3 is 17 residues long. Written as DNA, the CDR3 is TGTGCCAGCACTTCCCTTTCTCCCGGGACGGGCGCAGATACGCAGTATTTT. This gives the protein CASTSLSPGTGADTQYF.

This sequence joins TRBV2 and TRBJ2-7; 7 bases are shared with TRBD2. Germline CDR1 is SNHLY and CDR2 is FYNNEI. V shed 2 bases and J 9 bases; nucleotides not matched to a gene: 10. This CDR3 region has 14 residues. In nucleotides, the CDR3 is TGTGCCAGCAGTGAACAGGAGGGATCGGGGGGGCAGTACTTC. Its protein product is CASSEQEGSGGQYF.

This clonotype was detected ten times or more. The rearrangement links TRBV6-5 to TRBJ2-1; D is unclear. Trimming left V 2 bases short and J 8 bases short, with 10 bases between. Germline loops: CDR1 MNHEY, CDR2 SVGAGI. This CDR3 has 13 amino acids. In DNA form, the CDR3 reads TGTGCCAGCAGTTACAGGGTGGGCGATGAGCAGTTCTTC. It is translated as CASSYRVGDEQFF.

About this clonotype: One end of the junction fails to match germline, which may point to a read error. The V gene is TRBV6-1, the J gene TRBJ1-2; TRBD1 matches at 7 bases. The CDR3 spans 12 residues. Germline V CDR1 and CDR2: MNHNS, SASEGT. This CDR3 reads CTSSRQGGGYTF. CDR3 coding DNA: TGTACCAGCAGCCGACAGGGTGGGGGCTACACCTTC.

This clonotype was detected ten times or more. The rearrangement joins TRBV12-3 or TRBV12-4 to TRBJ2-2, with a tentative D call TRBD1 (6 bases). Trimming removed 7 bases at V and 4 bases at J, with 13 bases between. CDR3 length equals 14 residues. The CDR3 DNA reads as TGTGCCAGCACTACCACAGGGTCCACCGGGGAGCTGTTTTTT. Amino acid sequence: CASTTTGSTGELFF.

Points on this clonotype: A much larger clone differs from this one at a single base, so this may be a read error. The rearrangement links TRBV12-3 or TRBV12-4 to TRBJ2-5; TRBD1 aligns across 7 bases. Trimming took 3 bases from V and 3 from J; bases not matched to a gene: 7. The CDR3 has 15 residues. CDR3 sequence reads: CASSLRTGCEETQYF. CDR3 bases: TGTGCCAGCAGTTTGAGGACAGGTTGTGAAGAGACCCAGTACTTC.

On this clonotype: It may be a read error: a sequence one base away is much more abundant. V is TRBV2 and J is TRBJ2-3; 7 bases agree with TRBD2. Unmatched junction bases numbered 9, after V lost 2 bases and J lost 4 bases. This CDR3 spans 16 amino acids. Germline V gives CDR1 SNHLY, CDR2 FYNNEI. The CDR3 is CASSEHGGSNPDTQYF. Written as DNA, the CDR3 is TGTGCCAGCAGTGAACACGGCGGGAGTAATCCAGATACGCAGTATTTT.

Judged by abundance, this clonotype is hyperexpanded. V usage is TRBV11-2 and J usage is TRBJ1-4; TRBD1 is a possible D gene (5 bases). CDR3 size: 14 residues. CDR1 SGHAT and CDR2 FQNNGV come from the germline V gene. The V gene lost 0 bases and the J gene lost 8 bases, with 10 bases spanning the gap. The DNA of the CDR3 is TGTGCCAGCAGCTTAGAGGTTGGGGACGAAAAACTGTTTTTT. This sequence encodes CASSLEVGDEKLFF.